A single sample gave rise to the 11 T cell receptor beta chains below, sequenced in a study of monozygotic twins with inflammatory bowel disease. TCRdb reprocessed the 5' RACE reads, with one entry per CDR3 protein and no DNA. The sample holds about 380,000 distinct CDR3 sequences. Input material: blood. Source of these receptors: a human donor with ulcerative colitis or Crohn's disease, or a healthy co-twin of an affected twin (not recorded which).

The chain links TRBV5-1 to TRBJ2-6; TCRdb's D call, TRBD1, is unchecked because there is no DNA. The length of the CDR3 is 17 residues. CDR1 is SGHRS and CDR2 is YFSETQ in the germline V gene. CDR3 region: CASNPYSQGTGANVLTF. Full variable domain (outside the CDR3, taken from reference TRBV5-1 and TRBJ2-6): KAGVTQTPRYLIKTRGQQVTLSCSPISGHRSVSWYQQTPGQGLQFLFEYFSETQRNKGNFPGRFSGRQFSNSRSEMNVSTLELGDSALYLCASNPYSQGTGANVLTFGAGSRLTVL.

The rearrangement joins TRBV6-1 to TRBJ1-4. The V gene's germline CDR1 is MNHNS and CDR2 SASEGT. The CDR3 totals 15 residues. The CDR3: CASGGQLTTNEKLFF.

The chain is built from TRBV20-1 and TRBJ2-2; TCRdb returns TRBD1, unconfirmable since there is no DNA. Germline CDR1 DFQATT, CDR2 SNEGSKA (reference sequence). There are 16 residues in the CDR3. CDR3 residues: CSARDPRAGGTGELFF.

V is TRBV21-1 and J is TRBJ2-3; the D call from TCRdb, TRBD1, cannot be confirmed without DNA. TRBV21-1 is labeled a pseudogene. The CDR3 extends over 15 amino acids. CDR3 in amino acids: CASSTRRGRTDTQYF.

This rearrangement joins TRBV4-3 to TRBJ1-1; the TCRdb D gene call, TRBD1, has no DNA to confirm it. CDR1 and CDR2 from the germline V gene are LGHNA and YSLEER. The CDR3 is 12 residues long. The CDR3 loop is CASSQDVGGFIF.

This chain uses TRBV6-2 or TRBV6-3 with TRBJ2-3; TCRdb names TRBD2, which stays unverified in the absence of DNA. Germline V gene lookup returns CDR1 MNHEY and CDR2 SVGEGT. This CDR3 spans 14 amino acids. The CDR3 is CASITAGGLDTQYF.

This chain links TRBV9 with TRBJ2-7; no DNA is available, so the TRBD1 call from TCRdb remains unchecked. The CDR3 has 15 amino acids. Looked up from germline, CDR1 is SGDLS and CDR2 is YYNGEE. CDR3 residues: CASSHASSPLYEQYF.

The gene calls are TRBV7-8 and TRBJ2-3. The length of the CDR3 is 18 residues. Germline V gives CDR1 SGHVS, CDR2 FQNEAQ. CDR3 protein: CASSPHQYFRASTDTQYF.

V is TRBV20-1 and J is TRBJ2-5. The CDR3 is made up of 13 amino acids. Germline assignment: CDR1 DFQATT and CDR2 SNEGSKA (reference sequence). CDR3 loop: CSASDGNQETQYF.

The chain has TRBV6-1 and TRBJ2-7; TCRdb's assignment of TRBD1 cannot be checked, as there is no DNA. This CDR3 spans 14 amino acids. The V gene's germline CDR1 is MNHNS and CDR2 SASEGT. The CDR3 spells CASTPTGGSHEQYF.

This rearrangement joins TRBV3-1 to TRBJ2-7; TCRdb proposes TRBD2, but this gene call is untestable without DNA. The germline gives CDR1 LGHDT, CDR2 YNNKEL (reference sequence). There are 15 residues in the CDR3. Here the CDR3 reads CASSQDKLAGLEQYF.